The 5 T cell receptor beta chains below were found in one sample sequenced in a study of response to subunit inactivated influenza vaccine (dated by TCRdb to the late 2010s). The method was RT-PCR. The sequencer was an Illumina HiSeq 2500. TCRdb reworked the public reads: Q25 trimming with fastp, MiXCR clone assembly, productive beta chains retained. Merged by CDR3 protein, the rows form single entries marked with the most common genes and DNA. Recorded for this sample are about 780,000 distinct CDR3 sequences; about a fifth of them occurred a single time. Jointly, the top ten make up approximately 10% of the sample. This material consisted of PBMCs from blood, taken around 5 days after vaccination. These receptors were obtained from a man in his fifties or sixties who received an inactivated influenza vaccine. Donor details come from another sample of the same person, matched by shared clones.

This clonotype has just a few counts. The V gene is TRBV20-1, the J gene TRBJ2-2; D may be TRBD2 (5 bases). Trimming pared 3 bases from V and 0 bases from J, leaving 8 bases between. Germline CDR1 reads DFQATT; CDR2 reads SNEGSKA (reference sequence). The CDR3 runs 14 residues. CDR3 sequence (DNA): TGCAGTGCTAGTACTAGTTCGAACACCGGGGAGCTGTTTTTT. Its translation is CSASTSSNTGELFF.

This clonotype was seen a few times. The V and J genes are TRBV7-9 and TRBJ1-5; 9 positions match TRBD1. Germline lookup yields CDR1 SEHNR and CDR2 FQNEAQ (reference sequence). V was clipped by 5 bases and J by 3 bases; unmatched bases: 5. CDR3 length: 15 residues. DNA of the CDR3: TGTGCCAGCAGCCTCGGACAGGGGTACAATCAGCCCCAGCATTTT. Translated, it gives CASSLGQGYNQPQHF.

The chain combines TRBV4-1 with TRBJ2-1; 8 bases align to TRBD1. The CDR3 runs 13 residues. Germline V gene lookup returns CDR1 MGHRA and CDR2 YSYEKL. The ends lost 4 bases at V and 8 bases at J; junction bases unmatched: 4. CDR3: CASSRTGTHEQFF. In DNA form, the CDR3 reads TGCGCCAGCAGCCGGACAGGGACCCATGAGCAGTTCTTC.

The rearrangement uses TRBV29-1 and TRBJ1-1; TRBD1 might be the D (6 bases). The CDR3 is 14 residues long. Germline CDR1 is SQVTM and CDR2 is ANQGSEA. Trimming removed 7 bases from V and 1 base from J, with 16 bases in between. CDR3 sequence (DNA): TGCAGCGCTAAACCGGGACACGAGAACACTGAAGCTTTCTTT. This codes for CSAKPGHENTEAFF.

This clonotype has a handful of counts. The CDR3 DNA reads as TGTGCCAGCAGCGTGTCTAGCGGAGGGGGGAATGAGCAGTTCTTC. Translation gives CASSVSSGGGNEQFF. V usage is TRBV7-2 and J usage is TRBJ2-1, with D perhaps matching TRBD2 (7 bases). V lost 5 bases, J lost 7 bases, and 18 bases lay in between. Germline CDR1 SGHTA, CDR2 FQGNSA. The CDR3 is 15 residues long. Full variable domain (missing parts from reference TRBV7-2 and TRBJ2-1): GAGVSQSPSNKVTEKGKDVELRCDPISGHTALYWYRQSLGQGLEFLIYFQGNSAPDKSGLPSDRFSAERTGGSVSTLTIQRTQQEDSAVYLCASSVSSGGGNEQFFGPGTRLTVL.